This T cell receptor beta chain was identified during a study of PD-1 blockade in classical Hodgkin lymphoma. This CDR3 contains 16 residues. The junction had 8 bases not matched to a gene; V was cut back by 0 bases and J by 3 bases. Germline V gene data show CDR1 as SGHRS and CDR2 as YFSETQ. Described time point: cycle 4 day 1 (C4D1), after 6 weeks of nivolumab. Every patient relapsed after autologous stem cell transplantation, and brentuximab vedotin exposure varied. It was by magnetic negative selection that CD4+ T cells were purified from thawed PBMCs. Sequencing was performed with immunoSEQ multiplex PCR; in TCRdb, only in-frame clones are kept and a portion is missing. The repertoire includes tens of thousands of clones, 75% to 90% of them detected once, and 2.4% sits in the top ten.

The sample in question was CD4+ T cells from blood, obtained before the fourth cycle of nivolumab. The TCR was taken from a human donor with classical Hodgkin lymphoma. The chain carries TRBV5-1 and TRBJ2-5; TRBD2 agrees at 7 bases. The CDR3 nucleotides are TGCGCCAGCAGCTTGGGAAGCGGGACTTTCGAAGAGACCCAGTACTTC. Translated: CASSLGSGTFEETQYF.